A selection of T cell receptor beta chains follows, all from one sample in a study of identical twins. MiXCR, run by TCRdb on the 5' RACE reads, gives a single entry per CDR3 protein. This table has approximately 620,000 distinct CDR3 sequences, 8.6% appearing once. This sample also appeared in a second study, on yellow fever vaccine responses in identical twins.

Sequences were obtained from PBMCs. Receptors were obtained from a woman younger than 35 in good health. Both conserved end residues are part of each CDR3. The order of the fields is D gene, J gene, V gene, clone size, CDR3 protein, CDR3 DNA. The D gene is left open where the match is weak. Only part of the rows carry a size: once, few, many, or a class if the clone is expanded.

D gene: TRBD1
J gene: TRBJ2-1
V gene: TRBV2
clone size: few
CDR3 protein: CASSGTGHEQFF
CDR3 DNA: TGTGCCAGCAGTGGGACAGGGCATGAGCAGTTCTTC

D gene: .
J gene: TRBJ2-7
V gene: TRBV28
clone size: few
CDR3 protein: CASSLGHLRYEQYF
CDR3 DNA: TGTGCCAGCAGTTTAGGACATCTCCGCTACGAGCAGTACTTC

D gene: TRBD2
J gene: TRBJ2-1
V gene: TRBV2
clone size: .
CDR3 protein: CASSEGSGGDTILYNEQFF
CDR3 DNA: TGTGCCAGCAGTGAAGGTAGCGGGGGGGACACCATCCTTTACAATGAGCAGTTCTTC

D gene: .
J gene: TRBJ2-7
V gene: TRBV7-9
clone size: many
CDR3 protein: CASSLVSTGKSYEQYF
CDR3 DNA: TGTGCCAGCAGCTTAGTTAGTACAGGGAAATCCTACGAGCAGTACTTC

D gene: .
J gene: TRBJ2-5
V gene: TRBV20-1
clone size: many
CDR3 protein: CSAKRGDKGRWETQYF
CDR3 DNA: TGCAGTGCTAAACGAGGGGACAAGGGGCGGTGGGAGACCCAGTACTTC

D gene: TRBD1
J gene: TRBJ2-5
V gene: TRBV29-1
clone size: .
CDR3 protein: CSVSGTGETQYF
CDR3 DNA: TGCAGCGTCTCCGGGACAGGGGAGACCCAGTACTTC

D gene: TRBD2
J gene: TRBJ2-3
V gene: TRBV12-3/TRBV12-4
clone size: few
CDR3 protein: CASRLAGGPKDTQYF
CDR3 DNA: TGTGCCAGCAGGCTAGCGGGGGGGCCTAAAGATACGCAGTATTTT

D gene: TRBD2
J gene: TRBJ2-3
V gene: TRBV3-1
clone size: few
CDR3 protein: CAFSTLTRGLAVTDTQYF
CDR3 DNA: TGTGCCTTCAGTACCCTTACGCGAGGACTAGCGGTCACAGATACGCAGTATTTT

D gene: TRBD1
J gene: TRBJ2-7
V gene: TRBV3-1
clone size: few
CDR3 protein: CASSQKGTGNEQYF
CDR3 DNA: TGTGCCAGCAGCCAGAAAGGGACAGGGAACGAGCAGTACTTC

D gene: TRBD2
J gene: TRBJ2-1
V gene: TRBV6-5
clone size: .
CDR3 protein: CASSYSGGAAREQFF
CDR3 DNA: TGTGCCAGCAGTTACAGCGGGGGGGCAGCGCGTGAGCAGTTCTTC

D gene: .
J gene: TRBJ2-3
V gene: TRBV20-1
clone size: many
CDR3 protein: CSATHVSTDTQYF
CDR3 DNA: TGCAGTGCTACCCACGTAAGCACAGATACGCAGTATTTT

D gene: .
J gene: TRBJ2-7
V gene: TRBV7-2
clone size: .
CDR3 protein: CASSLAPYYEQYF
CDR3 DNA: TGTGCCAGCAGCTTAGCTCCCTACTACGAGCAGTACTTC

D gene: .
J gene: TRBJ2-3
V gene: TRBV12-3/TRBV12-4
clone size: .
CDR3 protein: CACSLLVGVSTDTQYF
CDR3 DNA: TGTGCCTGCAGTTTGTTAGTAGGCGTCAGCACAGATACGCAGTATTTT

D gene: .
J gene: TRBJ2-5
V gene: TRBV5-1
clone size: many
CDR3 protein: CASSLGTEETQYF
CDR3 DNA: TGCGCCAGCAGCTTGGGGACAGAAGAGACCCAGTACTTC

D gene: TRBD1
J gene: TRBJ1-2
V gene: TRBV2
clone size: few
CDR3 protein: CASRSTDRVLPSYTF
CDR3 DNA: TGTGCCAGCAGAAGCACGGACAGGGTCTTACCTAGCTACACCTTC

D gene: .
J gene: TRBJ2-3
V gene: TRBV7-2
clone size: many
CDR3 protein: CASSLAPSSGSTGDTQYF
CDR3 DNA: TGTGCCAGCAGCTTAGCGCCGTCCTCCGGGAGTACAGGAGATACGCAGTATTTT

D gene: TRBD1
J gene: TRBJ2-7
V gene: TRBV29-1
clone size: few
CDR3 protein: CSVLPRDSYEQYF
CDR3 DNA: TGCAGCGTCCTGCCCCGGGACAGCTACGAGCAGTACTTC

D gene: .
J gene: TRBJ2-6
V gene: TRBV5-5
clone size: .
CDR3 protein: CASSFLEVGANVLTF
CDR3 DNA: TGTGCCAGCAGCTTCTTGGAGGTCGGGGCCAACGTCCTGACTTTC

D gene: TRBD1
J gene: TRBJ2-4
V gene: TRBV12-3/TRBV12-4
clone size: .
CDR3 protein: CASSLTQGVIQYF
CDR3 DNA: TGTGCCAGTAGTTTAACACAGGGGGTCATTCAGTACTTC